This T cell receptor (beta chain) originates from a study of blood T cells in healthy people across ages. General study points: More naive CD4+ cells and higher diversity were found in long-lived than in aged donors. Among T cells, TCR beta diversity per million cells dropped roughly linearly as age rose. Estimated diversity, derived from one million T cells, was regarded as an underestimate.

Points on this clonotype: Its antigen is as yet unknown.

The germline CDR1 and CDR2 sequences are MNHEY and SVGAGI. J was trimmed by 10 bases and V by 6 bases; bases with no gene match: 11. The CDR3 loop spans 14 amino acids. Primed by a sample-barcoded 5' primer and a J-beta primer mix, a second PCR proceeded for about 6 to 11 cycles. In TCRdb, the 5' RACE reads were re-called with MiXCR into one record per CDR3 protein. The data hold 1.5 million to 2 million distinct CDR3 sequences, with about 49% observed a single time. In terms of origin and age, donors were healthy Caucasian individuals from Russia aged about 6 to 90. The J gene is TRBJ2-3, the V gene TRBV6-5, with 9 bases that match TRBD1. Sequencing was done on a sample of blood. The TCR sequence derives from a woman in her 40s in good health. This CDR3 reads CASRETGGGDAQYF. The DNA for the CDR3 is TGTGCCAGCAGGGAGACAGGGGGAGGTGATGCGCAGTATTTT.